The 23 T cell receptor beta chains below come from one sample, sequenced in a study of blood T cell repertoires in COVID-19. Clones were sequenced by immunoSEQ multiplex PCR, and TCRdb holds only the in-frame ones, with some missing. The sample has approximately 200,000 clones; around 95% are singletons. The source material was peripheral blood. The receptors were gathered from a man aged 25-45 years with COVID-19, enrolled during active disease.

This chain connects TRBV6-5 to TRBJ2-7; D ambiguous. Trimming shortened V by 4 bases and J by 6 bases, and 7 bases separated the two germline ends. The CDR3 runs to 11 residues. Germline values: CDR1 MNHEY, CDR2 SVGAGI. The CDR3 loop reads CASSSMSEQYF. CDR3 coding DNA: TGTGCCAGCAGTTCGATGAGCGAGCAGTACTTC.

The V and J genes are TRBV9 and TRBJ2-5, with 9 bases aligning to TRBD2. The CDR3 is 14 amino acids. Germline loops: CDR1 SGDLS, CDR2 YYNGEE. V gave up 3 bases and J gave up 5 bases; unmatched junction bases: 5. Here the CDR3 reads CASSAISGGETQYF. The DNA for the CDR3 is TGTGCCAGCAGCGCTATTAGCGGGGGTGAGACCCAGTACTTC. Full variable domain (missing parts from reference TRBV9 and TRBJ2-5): DSGVTQTPKHLITATGQRVTLRCSPRSGDLSVYWYQQSLDQGLQFLIQYYNGEERAKGNILERFSAQQFPDLHSELNLSSLELGDSALYFCASSAISGGETQYFGPGTRLLVL.

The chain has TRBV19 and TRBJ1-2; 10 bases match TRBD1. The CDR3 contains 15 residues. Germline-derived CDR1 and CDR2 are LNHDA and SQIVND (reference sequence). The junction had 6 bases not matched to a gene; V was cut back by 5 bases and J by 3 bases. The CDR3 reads CASSLYGTGDYGYTF. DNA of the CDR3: TGTGCCAGTAGTTTATACGGGACAGGGGACTATGGCTACACCTTC.

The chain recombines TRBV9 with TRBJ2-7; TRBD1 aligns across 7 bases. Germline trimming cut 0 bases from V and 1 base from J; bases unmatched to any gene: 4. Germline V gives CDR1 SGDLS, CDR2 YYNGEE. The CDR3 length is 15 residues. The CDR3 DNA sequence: TGTGCCAGCAGCGTAGGGGACAGATCATCCTACGAGCAGTACTTC. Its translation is CASSVGDRSSYEQYF.

The CDR3 DNA reads as TGTGCCAGCAGCCCTCGGACTAGCGGGGGGGTGAATGAGCAGTTCTTC. Protein product: CASSPRTSGGVNEQFF. The chain uses TRBV3-1 (or the pseudogene TRBV3-2) and TRBJ2-1; 15 nucleotides align to TRBD2. V dropped 4 bases and J dropped 7; count of bases not matched to a gene: 5. The length of the CDR3 is 16 residues. Per germline, CDR1 LGHDT and CDR2 YNNKEL (reference sequence).

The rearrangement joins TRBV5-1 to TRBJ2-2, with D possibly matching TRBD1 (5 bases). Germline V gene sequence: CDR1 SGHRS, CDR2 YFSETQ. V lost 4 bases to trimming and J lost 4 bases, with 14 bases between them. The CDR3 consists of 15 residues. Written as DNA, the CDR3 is TGCGCCAGCAGCGAAGGGCAGGGCCCCACCGGGGAGCTGTTTTTT. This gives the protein CASSEGQGPTGELFF.

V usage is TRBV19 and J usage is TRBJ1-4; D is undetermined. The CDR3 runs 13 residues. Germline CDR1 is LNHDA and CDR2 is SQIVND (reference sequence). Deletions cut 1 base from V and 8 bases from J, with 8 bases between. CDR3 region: CASSIGAVEKLFF. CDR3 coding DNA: TGTGCCAGTAGTATAGGGGCAGTGGAAAAACTGTTTTTT.

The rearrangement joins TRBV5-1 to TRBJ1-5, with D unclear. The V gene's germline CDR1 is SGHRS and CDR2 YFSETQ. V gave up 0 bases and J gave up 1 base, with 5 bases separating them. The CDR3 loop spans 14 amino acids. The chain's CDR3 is CASSLGGSNQPQHF. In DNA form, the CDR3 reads TGCGCCAGCAGCTTGGGAGGGAGCAATCAGCCCCAGCATTTT.

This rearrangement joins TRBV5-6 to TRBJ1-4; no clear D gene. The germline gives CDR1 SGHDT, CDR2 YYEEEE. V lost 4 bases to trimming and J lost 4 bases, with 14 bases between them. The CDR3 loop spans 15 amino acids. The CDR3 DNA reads TGTGCCAGCAGCACCCCAGAAGATGGTAATGAAAAACTGTTTTTT. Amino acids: CASSTPEDGNEKLFF. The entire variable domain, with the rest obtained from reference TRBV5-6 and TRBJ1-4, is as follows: DAGVTQSPTHLIKTRGQQVTLRCSPKSGHDTVSWYQQALGQGPQFIFQYYEEEERQRGNFPDRFSGHQFPNYSSELNVNALLLGDSALYLCASSTPEDGNEKLFFGSGTQLSVL.

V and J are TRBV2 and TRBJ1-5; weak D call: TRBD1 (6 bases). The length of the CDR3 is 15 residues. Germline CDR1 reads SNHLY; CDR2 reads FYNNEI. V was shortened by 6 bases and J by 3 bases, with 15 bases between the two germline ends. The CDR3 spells CASSAQGRVNQPQHF. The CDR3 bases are TGTGCCAGCAGCGCCCAGGGGAGGGTCAATCAGCCCCAGCATTTT.

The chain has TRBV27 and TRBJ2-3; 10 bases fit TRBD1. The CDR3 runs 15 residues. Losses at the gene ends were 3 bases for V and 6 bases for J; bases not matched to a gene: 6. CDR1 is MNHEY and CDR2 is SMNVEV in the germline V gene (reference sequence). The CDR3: CASSFWGQGLDTQYF. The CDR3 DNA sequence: TGTGCCAGCAGTTTTTGGGGACAGGGGCTGGATACGCAGTATTTT.

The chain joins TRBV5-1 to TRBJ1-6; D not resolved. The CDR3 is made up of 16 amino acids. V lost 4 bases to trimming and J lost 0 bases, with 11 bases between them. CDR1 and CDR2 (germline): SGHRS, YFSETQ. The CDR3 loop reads CASSLTASSYNSPLHF. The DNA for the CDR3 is TGCGCCAGCAGCCTCACTGCGAGCTCCTATAATTCACCCCTCCACTTT.

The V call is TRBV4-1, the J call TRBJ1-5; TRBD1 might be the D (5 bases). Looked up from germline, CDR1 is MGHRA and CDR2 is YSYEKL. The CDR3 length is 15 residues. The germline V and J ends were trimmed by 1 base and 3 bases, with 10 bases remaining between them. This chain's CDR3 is CASSQGGGFNQPQHF. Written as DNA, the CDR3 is TGCGCCAGCAGCCAAGGGGGGGGTTTCAATCAGCCCCAGCATTTT.

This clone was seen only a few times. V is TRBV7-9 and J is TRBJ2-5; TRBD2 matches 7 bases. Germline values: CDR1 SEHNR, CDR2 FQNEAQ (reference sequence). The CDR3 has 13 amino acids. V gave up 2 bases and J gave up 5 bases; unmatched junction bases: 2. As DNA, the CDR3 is TGTGCCAGCAGCTTAATGGGGGGGGAGACCCAGTACTTC. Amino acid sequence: CASSLMGGETQYF.

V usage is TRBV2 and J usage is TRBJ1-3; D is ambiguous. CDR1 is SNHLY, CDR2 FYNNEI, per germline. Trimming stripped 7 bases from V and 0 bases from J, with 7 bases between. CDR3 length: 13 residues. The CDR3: CASIRDSGNTIYF. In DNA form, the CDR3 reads TGTGCCAGCATACGGGACTCTGGAAACACCATATATTTT.

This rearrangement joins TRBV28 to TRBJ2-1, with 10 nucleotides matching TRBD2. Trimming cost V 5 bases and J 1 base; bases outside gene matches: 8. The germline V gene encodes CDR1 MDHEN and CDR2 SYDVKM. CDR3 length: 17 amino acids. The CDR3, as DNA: TGTGCCAGCAGTCCCCCGACTAGCGGGTTATCCTACAATGAGCAGTTCTTC. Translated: CASSPPTSGLSYNEQFF. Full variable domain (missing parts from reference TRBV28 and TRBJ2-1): DVKVTQSSRYLVKRTGEKVFLECVQDMDHENMFWYRQDPGLGLRLIYFSYDVKMKEKGDIPEGYSVSREKKERFSLILESASTNQTSMYLCASSPPTSGLSYNEQFFGPGTRLTVL.

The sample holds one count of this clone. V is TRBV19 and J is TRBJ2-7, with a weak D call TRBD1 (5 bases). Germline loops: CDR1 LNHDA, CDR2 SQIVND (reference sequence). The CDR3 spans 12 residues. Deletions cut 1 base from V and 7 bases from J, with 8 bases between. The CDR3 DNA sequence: TGTGCCAGTAGTATAGGATACAGGGAGCAGTACTTC. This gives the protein CASSIGYREQYF.

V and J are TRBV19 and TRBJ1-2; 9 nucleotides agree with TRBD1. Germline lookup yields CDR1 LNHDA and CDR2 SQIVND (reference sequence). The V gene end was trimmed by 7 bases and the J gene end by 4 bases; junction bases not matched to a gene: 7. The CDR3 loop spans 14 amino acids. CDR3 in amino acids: CASTQTGGGYGYTF. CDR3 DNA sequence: TGTGCCAGTACTCAAACAGGGGGCGGCTATGGCTACACCTTC. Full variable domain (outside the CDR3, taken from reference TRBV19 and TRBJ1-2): DGGITQSPKYLFRKEGQNVTLSCEQNLNHDAMYWYRQDPGQGLRLIYYSQIVNDFQKGDIAEGYSVSREKKESFPLTVTSAQKNPTAFYLCASTQTGGGYGYTFGSGTRLTVV.

The CDR3 spells CASRSPGAGEQFF. The CDR3, as DNA: TGCGCCAGCAGATCCCCAGGCGCGGGCGAGCAGTTCTTC. The rearrangement links TRBV4-1 to TRBJ2-1, with D maybe TRBD2 (5 bases). CDR1 and CDR2 from the germline V gene are MGHRA and YSYEKL. V lost 6 bases and J 10 bases, leaving 16 bases between the germline ends. This CDR3 spans 13 amino acids.

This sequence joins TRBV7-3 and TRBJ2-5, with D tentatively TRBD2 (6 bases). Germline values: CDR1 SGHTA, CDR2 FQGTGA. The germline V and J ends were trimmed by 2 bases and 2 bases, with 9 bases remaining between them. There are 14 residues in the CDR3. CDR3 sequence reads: CASSLSSGQETQYF. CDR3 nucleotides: TGTGCCAGCAGCTTATCAAGCGGGCAAGAGACCCAGTACTTC.

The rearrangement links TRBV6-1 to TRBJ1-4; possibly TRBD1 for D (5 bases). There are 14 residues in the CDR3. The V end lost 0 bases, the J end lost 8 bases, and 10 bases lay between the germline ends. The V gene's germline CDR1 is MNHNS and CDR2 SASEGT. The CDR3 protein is CASSEATGPEKLFF. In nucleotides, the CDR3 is TGTGCCAGCAGTGAAGCCACAGGACCGGAAAAACTGTTTTTT.

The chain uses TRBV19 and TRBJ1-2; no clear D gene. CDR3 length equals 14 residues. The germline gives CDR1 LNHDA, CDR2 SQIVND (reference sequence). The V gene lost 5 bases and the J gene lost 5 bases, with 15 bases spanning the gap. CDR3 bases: TGTGCCAGTAGTCCTCGGGGAGTGACATATGGCTACACCTTC. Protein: CASSPRGVTYGYTF.

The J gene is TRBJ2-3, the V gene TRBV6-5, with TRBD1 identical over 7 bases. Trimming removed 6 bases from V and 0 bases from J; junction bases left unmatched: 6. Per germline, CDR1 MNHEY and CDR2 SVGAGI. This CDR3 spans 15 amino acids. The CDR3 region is CASRLGTASTDTQYF. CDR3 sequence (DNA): TGTGCCAGCAGGCTCGGGACAGCCAGCACAGATACGCAGTATTTT.